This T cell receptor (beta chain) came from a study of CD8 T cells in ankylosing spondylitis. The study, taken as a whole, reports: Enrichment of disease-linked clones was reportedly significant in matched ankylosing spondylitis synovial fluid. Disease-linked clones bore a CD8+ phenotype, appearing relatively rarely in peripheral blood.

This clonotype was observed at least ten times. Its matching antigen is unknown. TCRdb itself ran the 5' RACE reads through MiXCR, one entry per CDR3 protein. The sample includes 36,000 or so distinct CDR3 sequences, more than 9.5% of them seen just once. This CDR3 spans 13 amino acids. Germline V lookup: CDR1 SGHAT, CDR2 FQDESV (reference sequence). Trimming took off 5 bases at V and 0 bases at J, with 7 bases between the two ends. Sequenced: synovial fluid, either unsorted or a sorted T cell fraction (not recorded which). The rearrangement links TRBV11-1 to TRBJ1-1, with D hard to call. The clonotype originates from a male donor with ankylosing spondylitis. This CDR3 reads CASSVFLNTEAFF. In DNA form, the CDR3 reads TGTGCCAGCAGCGTATTTTTGAACACTGAAGCTTTCTTT.